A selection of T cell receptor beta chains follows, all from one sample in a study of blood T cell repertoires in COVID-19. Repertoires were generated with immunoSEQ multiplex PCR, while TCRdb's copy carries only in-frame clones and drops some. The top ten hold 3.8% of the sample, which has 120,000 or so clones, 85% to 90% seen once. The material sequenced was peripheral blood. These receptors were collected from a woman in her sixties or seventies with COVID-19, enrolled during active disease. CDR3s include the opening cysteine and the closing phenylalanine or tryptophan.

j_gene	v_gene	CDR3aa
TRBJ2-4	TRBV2	CASSPGRSGNIQYF
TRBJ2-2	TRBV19	CASSTTGFTGELFF
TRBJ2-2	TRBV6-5	CASSRTSPNTGELFF
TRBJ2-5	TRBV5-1	CASSAYGILNGETQYF
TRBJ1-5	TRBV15	CATSRDSLNQPQHF
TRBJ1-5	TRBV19	CASSVSGTPLPQHF
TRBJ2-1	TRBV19	CASSLQSSRLSYNEQFF
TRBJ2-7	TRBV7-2	CASSPGQIYEQYF
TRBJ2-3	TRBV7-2	CASSLVKSTGGVTDTQYF
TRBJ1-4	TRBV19	CASSMQGPNEKLFF
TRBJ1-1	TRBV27	CASSFLGTGGHYTEAFF
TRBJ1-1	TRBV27	CASSQGNRGVTEAFF
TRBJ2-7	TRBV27	CASSTRDRGTYEQYF
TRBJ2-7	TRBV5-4	CASSQASSSYEQYF
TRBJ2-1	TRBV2	CASRYGGNEQFF
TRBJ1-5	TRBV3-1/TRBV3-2	CASSQDTRQPQHF
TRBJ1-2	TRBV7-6	CASSMGQTNYGYTF
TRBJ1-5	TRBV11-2	CASSSDGGYDQPQHF
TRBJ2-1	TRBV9	CASSTRPSGGADEQFF
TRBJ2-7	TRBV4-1	CASSQVEDSLGEQYF
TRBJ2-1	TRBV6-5	CASKPVTSGGGEQFF
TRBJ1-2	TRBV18	CASSPPSDRGRLQGYTF
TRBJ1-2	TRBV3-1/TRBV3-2	CASSQQFFRDYGYTF
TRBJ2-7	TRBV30	CAWKRDRGPFTYEQYF
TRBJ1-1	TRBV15	CATSRVGGGAFF
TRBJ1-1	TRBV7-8	CASSQAGQGAFF
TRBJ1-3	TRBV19	CASSTPRVSIGNTIYF
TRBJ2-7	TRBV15	CATSGYRGSYEQYF
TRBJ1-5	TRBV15	CATNDRGPEQPQHF
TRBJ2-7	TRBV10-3	CAIKIHRDSPYEQYF
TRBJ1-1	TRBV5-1	CASSSRQGNTEAFF
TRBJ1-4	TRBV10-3	CAIRPAGVTNEKLFF
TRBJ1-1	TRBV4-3	CASSQEGAPGEAFF
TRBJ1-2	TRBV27	CASSLLSRGGYTF
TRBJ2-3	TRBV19	CASSWGTGATDTQYF